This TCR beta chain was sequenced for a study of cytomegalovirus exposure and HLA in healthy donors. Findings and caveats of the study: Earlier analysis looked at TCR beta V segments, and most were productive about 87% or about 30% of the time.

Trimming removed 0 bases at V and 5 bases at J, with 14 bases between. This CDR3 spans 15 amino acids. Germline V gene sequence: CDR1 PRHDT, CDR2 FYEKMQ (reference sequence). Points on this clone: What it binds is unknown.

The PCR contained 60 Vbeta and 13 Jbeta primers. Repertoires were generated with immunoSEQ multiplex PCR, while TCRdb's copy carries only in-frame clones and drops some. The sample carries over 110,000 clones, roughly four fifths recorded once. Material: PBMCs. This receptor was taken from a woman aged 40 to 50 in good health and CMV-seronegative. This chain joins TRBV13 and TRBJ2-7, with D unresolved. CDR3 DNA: TGTGCCAGCAGCTTAGGGACACCTAACCCCCACGAGCAGTACTTC. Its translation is CASSLGTPNPHEQYF.